A single sample gave rise to the 13 T cell receptor beta chains below, sequenced in a study of T cell repertoires in cytomegalovirus infection (dated by TCRdb to the late 2010s). These receptors have no known antigen. The data were produced on an Illumina HiSeq 1500. The raw public data were reprocessed by TCRdb itself: fastp quality trimming at Q25, MiXCR clonotype calling, in-frame beta chains only. Rows merge per CDR3 protein into single entries with the most common DNA and genes. The sample profile shows around 100,000 distinct CDR3 sequences; roughly 9.1% of them were found once. The ten largest clones take up around 29% of the sample. Sequencing was done on a sample of PBMCs, sequenced either directly or after in vitro stimulation (not recorded which). These receptors came from a human donor in good health (CMV status not recorded). Some clones in this sample may be carry-over from other donors' samples.

At least ten counts were recorded for this clonotype. The rearrangement joins TRBV7-2 to TRBJ1-4; D is undetermined. CDR1 is SGHTA and CDR2 is FQGNSA in the germline V gene. V was cut by 1 base and J by 8 bases, with 11 bases left in between. The CDR3 has 14 amino acids. CDR3 sequence (DNA): TGTGCCAGCAGCTTAGGGCAGACGGGCGAAAAACTGTTTTTT. As protein: CASSLGQTGEKLFF.

This clonotype has ten or more counts. The J gene is TRBJ2-3, the V gene TRBV7-2, with D unresolved. The CDR3 runs 13 residues. Germline assignment: CDR1 SGHTA and CDR2 FQGNSA. V was pared by 5 bases and J by 4 bases, with 10 bases between. The CDR3 sequence: CASSQSRADTQYF. CDR3 bases: TGTGCCAGCAGCCAATCTCGGGCAGATACGCAGTATTTT. Based on the CDR3 plus reference TRBV7-2 and TRBJ2-3, the full variable domain is GAGVSQSPSNKVTEKGKDVELRCDPISGHTALYWYRQSLGQGLEFLIYFQGNSAPDKSGLPSDRFSAERTGGSVSTLTIQRTQQEDSAVYLCASSQSRADTQYFGPGTRLTVL.

This clonotype was seen a few times. The J gene is TRBJ2-1, the V gene TRBV3-1; D is perhaps TRBD2 (5 bases). V lost 0 bases to trimming and J lost 5 bases, with 14 bases between them. CDR1 and CDR2 (germline): LGHDT, YNNKEL (reference sequence). The CDR3 sequence is 16 residues long. The CDR3 loop is CASSQDIAHGNNEQFF. DNA of the CDR3: TGTGCCAGCAGCCAAGATATAGCGCACGGTAACAATGAGCAGTTCTTC.

The genes are TRBV28 and TRBJ1-4, with a tentative D call TRBD1 (6 bases). Trimming left V 3 bases short and J 3 bases short, with 11 bases between. The germline V gene has CDR1 MDHEN and CDR2 SYDVKM. The CDR3 length is 15 residues. CDR3 sequence: CASSLAGAPNEKLFF. The CDR3 region has the DNA TGTGCCAGCAGTTTGGCAGGGGCACCTAATGAAAAACTGTTTTTT.

This clonotype was detected a few times. CDR3 in DNA: TGTGCCAGCAGTACAGGGCCAGATACGCAGTATTTT. Residues: CASSTGPDTQYF. V gene TRBV5-4 combines with J gene TRBJ2-3; maybe TRBD1 (6 bases). Trimming removed 5 bases from V and 4 bases from J, with 8 bases in between. There are 12 residues in the CDR3. Per germline, CDR1 SGHNT and CDR2 YYREEE (reference sequence). Variable domain in full (rest from reference TRBV5-4 and TRBJ2-3): ETGVTQSPTHLIKTRGQQVTLRCSSQSGHNTVSWYQQALGQGPQFIFQYYREEENGRGNFPPRFSGLQFPNYSSELNVNALELDDSALYLCASSTGPDTQYFGPGTRLTVL.

A few counts support this clonotype. The chain links TRBV18 to TRBJ2-5; 10 bases map to TRBD1. This CDR3 comprises 15 residues. The germline CDR1 and CDR2 sequences are KGHSH and LQKENI. V lost 2 bases, J lost 0 bases, and 0 bases stayed unmatched. The CDR3, as DNA: TGTGCCAGCTCACCAGACAGGGGGCACCAAGAGACCCAGTACTTC. It translates to CASSPDRGHQETQYF.

This clonotype was counted many times. The V gene is TRBV7-7, the J gene TRBJ2-7; TRBD2 might be the D (5 bases). In germline, CDR1 is SSHAT, CDR2 FNYEAQ (reference sequence). The CDR3 runs to 13 residues. The CDR3 reads CASSRFGLREQYV. The CDR3 DNA follows: TGTGCTAGCAGCCGTTTTGGACTCCGCGAGCAGTACGTC.

There are many counts of this clonotype. The chain links TRBV6-2 or TRBV6-3 to TRBJ1-5; D perhaps matches TRBD1 (6 bases). CDR1 and CDR2 from the germline V gene are MNHEY and SVGEGT. This CDR3 contains 14 residues. The germline V and J ends were trimmed by 6 bases and 3 bases, with 12 bases remaining between them. CDR3 loop: CASSYTGLNQPQHF. The DNA of the CDR3 is TGTGCCAGCAGCTATACAGGGCTCAATCAGCCCCAGCATTTT.

This clonotype was counted many times. V and J are TRBV7-2 and TRBJ2-1; D may correspond to TRBD1 or TRBD2 (5 bases each). The CDR3 totals 13 residues. Between the trimmed V and J ends, which lost 1 base and 10 bases, there was a span of 11 bases. The V gene's germline CDR1 is SGHTA and CDR2 FQGNSA. The CDR3: CASSLGRGREQFF. For the CDR3, the DNA is TGTGCCAGCAGCTTAGGAAGGGGACGGGAGCAGTTCTTC.

This clonotype has at least ten counts. The genes are TRBV19 and TRBJ1-3, with D possibly being TRBD1 (6 bases). The CDR3 runs 16 residues. The V end lost 5 bases, the J end lost 0 bases, and 14 bases lay between the germline ends. Germline V CDR1 and CDR2: LNHDA, SQIVND (reference sequence). CDR3 sequence (DNA): TGTGCCAGTAGTGCCAGGGGCCGACGCTCTGGAAACACCATATATTTT. Its translation is CASSARGRRSGNTIYF.

CDR3 in amino acids: CAWSDRPGQELFF. The CDR3 coding sequence is TGTGCCTGGAGTGATCGTCCGGGCCAGGAGCTGTTTTTT. The chain uses TRBV30 and TRBJ2-2; D not certain. The CDR3 totals 13 residues. Trimming shortened V by 1 base and J by 10 bases, and 13 bases separated the two germline ends. Germline loops: CDR1 GTSNPN, CDR2 SVGIG (reference sequence).

This clonotype was seen at least ten times. The chain recombines TRBV28 with TRBJ2-5; 10 nucleotides align to TRBD2. Germline V gene lookup returns CDR1 MDHEN and CDR2 SYDVKM. The V segment lost 4 bases and the J segment 3 bases; nucleotides outside the gene matches: 8. The CDR3 has 16 amino acids. The CDR3 loop is CASSSPLAGVKETQYF. DNA of the CDR3: TGTGCCAGCAGTTCCCCCCTAGCGGGAGTAAAAGAGACCCAGTACTTC. Full variable domain (rest looked up from reference TRBV28 and TRBJ2-5): DVKVTQSSRYLVKRTGEKVFLECVQDMDHENMFWYRQDPGLGLRLIYFSYDVKMKEKGDIPEGYSVSREKKERFSLILESASTNQTSMYLCASSSPLAGVKETQYFGPGTRLLVL.

The chain joins TRBV20-1 to TRBJ2-7; D not certain. With 3 bases removed from V and 7 bases from J, the gap between germline ends came to 22 bases. CDR1 and CDR2 from the germline V gene are DFQATT and SNEGSKA (reference sequence). The CDR3 spans 15 residues. The CDR3 DNA is TGCAGTGCTAGCGACCCCTGGGCTGCTGATAGGGAGCAGTACTTC. Translation gives CSASDPWAADREQYF.